The 9 T cell receptor beta chains in this list originate from one sample, sequenced in a study of T cell repertoires in cytomegalovirus infection. TCRdb redid the calling of the reads with MiXCR, one entry per CDR3 protein. Here the sample spans about 770,000 distinct CDR3 sequences, about 29% being singletons. Their target antigens are unknown. The sample in question was cultured CD8+ T cells from PBMCs, obtained from culture after CMV antigen stimulation. All receptors derive from a human donor in good health (CMV status not recorded). Some clones in this sample may be carry-over from other donors' samples.

The sample holds many counts of this clonotype. The V gene is TRBV12-3 or TRBV12-4, the J gene TRBJ2-5; TRBD2 might be the D (6 bases). The CDR3 length is 16 residues. V was trimmed by 8 bases and J by 2 bases, leaving 21 bases between them. This chain's CDR3 is CASHPQWAGTQETQYF. The CDR3 DNA reads TGTGCCAGCCATCCCCAGTGGGCGGGGACTCAAGAGACCCAGTACTTC.

This chain joins TRBV5-1 and TRBJ2-1; TRBD1 matches at 9 bases. CDR1 and CDR2 from the germline V gene are SGHRS and YFSETQ. J was trimmed by 13 bases and V by 4 bases; bases with no gene match: 15. This CDR3 region has 15 residues. CDR3 residues: CASSIDRGSAREQFF. The CDR3 bases are TGCGCCAGCAGCATAGACAGGGGGAGCGCCCGTGAACAGTTCTTC.

The rearrangement links TRBV7-6 to TRBJ2-4; the D is unclear. The V end was cut by 4 bases, the J end by 0 bases, with 13 bases between. Germline V lookup: CDR1 SGHVS, CDR2 FNYEAQ. The CDR3 consists of 16 residues. The CDR3 protein is CASSSASRQAKNIQYF. CDR3 DNA: TGTGCCAGCAGCTCTGCCTCCCGTCAAGCCAAAAACATTCAGTACTTC.

This clonotype came up many times. The chain employs TRBV6-5 and TRBJ1-2; 8 bases are shared with TRBD1. Germline V CDR1 and CDR2: MNHEY, SVGAGI. V lost 6 bases, J lost 4 bases, and 7 bases stayed unmatched. This CDR3 is 14 amino acids long. Here the CDR3 reads CASRTGQGPYGYTF. The CDR3 DNA follows: TGTGCCAGCAGAACCGGACAGGGTCCCTATGGCTACACCTTC.

The chain links TRBV7-6 to TRBJ2-1; 10 nucleotides align to TRBD2. The V and J ends lost 1 base and 8 bases, in that order; junction bases with no gene match: 8. Germline loops: CDR1 SGHVS, CDR2 FNYEAQ. The CDR3 extends over 16 amino acids. The CDR3 nucleotides are TGTGCCAGCAGCTTAGGGTGGAGCGGGGGGGCCCATGAGCAGTTCTTC. Protein: CASSLGWSGGAHEQFF.

In regard to this clonotype: With a much larger clone just one base away, this may be a read error. CDR3 region: CTSSLDGTYNSPLHF. The CDR3, as DNA: TGTACCAGCAGCTTAGACGGAACCTATAATTCACCCCTCCACTTT. J is TRBJ1-6 and V is TRBV7-2; unclear D gene. This CDR3 spans 15 amino acids. Deletions cut 1 base from V and 2 bases from J, with 6 bases between. Per the germline V gene, CDR1 is SGHTA and CDR2 is FQGNSA.

A few counts support this clonotype. This chain links TRBV19 with TRBJ2-7; the D gene is possibly TRBD2 (6 bases). This CDR3 has 14 residues. CDR1 and CDR2 from the germline V gene are LNHDA and SQIVND (reference sequence). V dropped 3 bases and J dropped 1 base, with 10 bases sitting between them. The CDR3 is CASSISGDSYEQYV. DNA for the CDR3: TGTGCCAGTAGTATTTCGGGGGATTCCTACGAGCAGTACGTC.

There are many counts of this clonotype. The chain is built from TRBV10-3 and TRBJ2-3; 11 bases fit TRBD2. This CDR3 comprises 16 residues. Germline V CDR1 and CDR2: ENHRY, SYGVKD. Unmatched junction bases numbered 8, after V lost 8 bases and J lost 1 base. The CDR3 DNA follows: TGTGCCATCCTAGCGGGGGGTCCGGGGGGCACAGATACGCAGTATTTT. Amino acid sequence: CAILAGGPGGTDTQYF.

The J gene is TRBJ2-7, the V gene TRBV6-6; D unresolved. The CDR3 totals 13 residues. V was pared by 0 bases and J by 5 bases, with 8 bases between. Germline assignment: CDR1 MNHNY and CDR2 SVGAGI (reference sequence). CDR3 bases: TGTGCCAGCAGTTACTCCTCATCCAACGAGCAGTACTTC. Translation: CASSYSSSNEQYF.